These 22 T cell receptor beta chains were sequenced from one sample in a study of control samples from healthy donors and cancer patients. Sequencing used immunoSEQ multiplex PCR; TCRdb keeps in-frame clones, though not all of them. The profile shows 75,000 to 90,000 clones, around nine tenths of them singletons. The sequencing sample was made of blood. These receptors were taken from a man aged 50-60 years in good health.

The chain uses TRBV7-9 and TRBJ2-7; D gene uncertain. The V end lost 1 base, the J end lost 6 bases, and 13 bases lay between the germline ends. Per germline, CDR1 SEHNR and CDR2 FQNEAQ (reference sequence). This CDR3 is 14 amino acids long. In DNA, the CDR3 is TGTGCCAGCAGCTTAGAAGCCGGAACGCCCGAGCAGTACTTC. Amino acids: CASSLEAGTPEQYF. The entire variable domain, with the rest obtained from reference TRBV7-9 and TRBJ2-7, is as follows: DTGVSQNPRHKITKRGQNVTFRCDPISEHNRLYWYRQTLGQGPEFLTYFQNEAQLEKSRLLSDRFSAERPKGSFSTLEIQRTEQGDSAMYLCASSLEAGTPEQYFGPGTRLTVT.

The gene calls are TRBV5-6 and TRBJ1-6; maybe TRBD1 (6 bases). There are 15 residues in the CDR3. Germline V lookup: CDR1 SGHDT, CDR2 YYEEEE. The V and J ends lost 2 bases and 10 bases respectively, with 16 bases between them. This CDR3 reads CASSFGTRPTSPLHF. CDR3 nucleotide sequence: TGTGCCAGCAGCTTCGGGACAAGGCCCACCTCACCCCTCCACTTT.

The V call is TRBV19, the J call TRBJ1-1; no firm D call. CDR3 length: 14 amino acids. Germline lookup yields CDR1 LNHDA and CDR2 SQIVND (reference sequence). V gave up 3 bases and J gave up 2 bases, with 10 bases separating them. CDR3 sequence (DNA): TGTGCCAGTAGTATGTCTTCGGGTAACACTGAAGCTTTCTTT. Translated: CASSMSSGNTEAFF.

This clone was observed once. The chain uses TRBV11-2 and TRBJ1-6; TRBD1 matches at 9 bases. V was pared by 6 bases and J by 7 bases, with 4 bases of the junction left unmatched. The CDR3 runs 14 residues. The germline gives CDR1 SGHAT, CDR2 FQNNGV. CDR3 sequence reads: CASRYRGPNSPLHF. CDR3 sequence (DNA): TGTGCCAGCAGGTACAGGGGGCCGAATTCACCCCTCCACTTT.

The J gene is TRBJ2-7, the V gene TRBV10-3; 9 nucleotides align to TRBD1. CDR1 and CDR2 (germline): ENHRY, SYGVKD. This CDR3 contains 11 residues. V lost 10 bases to trimming and J lost 5 bases; unmatched junction nucleotides: 3. This chain's CDR3 is CATGQGNEQYF. The CDR3 bases are TGTGCCACCGGACAGGGGAACGAGCAGTACTTC.

CDR3 in amino acids: CASSWTSGHTGELFF. The CDR3 bases are TGTGCCAGCAGCTGGACTAGCGGACACACCGGGGAGCTGTTTTTT. The chain is built from TRBV11-2 and TRBJ2-2, with TRBD2 matching 10 bases. This CDR3 is 15 amino acids long. Germline V gene data show CDR1 as SGHAT and CDR2 as FQNNGV. V lost 4 bases and J lost 3; bases outside the gene matches: 2.

The chain employs TRBV30 and TRBJ2-7, with D perhaps matching TRBD2 (6 bases). The CDR3 runs 15 residues. CDR1 and CDR2 (germline): GTSNPN, SVGIG (reference sequence). V lost 2 bases, J lost 1 base, and 15 bases lay in between. The CDR3 sequence: CAWSLAAGWSYEQYF. Here the CDR3 DNA reads TGTGCCTGGAGTCTGGCGGCGGGGTGGTCCTACGAGCAGTACTTC.

This clone showed up just a few times. V is TRBV5-4 and J is TRBJ2-2; the match to TRBD1 covers 10 bases. The V gene's germline CDR1 is SGHNT and CDR2 YYREEE (reference sequence). CDR3 length: 15 residues. V dropped 6 bases and J dropped 7; count of bases not matched to a gene: 9. DNA for the CDR3: TGTGCCAGCACCGCCAGACAGGGGGCCGGCGGGGAGCTGTTTTTT. Translated: CASTARQGAGGELFF. The full variable domain, with the rest looked up from reference TRBV5-4 and TRBJ2-2, is ETGVTQSPTHLIKTRGQQVTLRCSSQSGHNTVSWYQQALGQGPQFIFQYYREEENGRGNFPPRFSGLQFPNYSSELNVNALELDDSALYLCASTARQGAGGELFFGEGSRLTVL.

V and J are TRBV30 and TRBJ1-2, with D perhaps TRBD1 (5 bases). This CDR3 contains 15 residues. Germline V gene lookup returns CDR1 GTSNPN and CDR2 SVGIG (reference sequence). With 3 bases removed from V and 3 bases from J, the gap between germline ends came to 17 bases. The CDR3 region is CAWRDGTGLYYGYTF. CDR3 in DNA: TGTGCCTGGAGAGATGGCACAGGCCTCTACTATGGCTACACCTTC.

The rearrangement joins TRBV12-5 to TRBJ2-3, with D unresolved. The CDR3 totals 14 residues. V was clipped by 1 base and J by 4 bases, with 9 bases between them. Germline V CDR1 and CDR2: LGHNT, FRNRAP. The CDR3 nucleotides are TGTGCTAGTGGTTTGGGCAGTAGTCCAGATACGCAGTATTTT. It translates to CASGLGSSPDTQYF.

CDR3 residues: CASSSRTSGGIKDTQYF. The CDR3 DNA reads as TGTGCCAGCAGCTCCCGGACTAGCGGGGGAATAAAAGATACGCAGTATTTT. The chain joins TRBV13 to TRBJ2-3; 13 bases map to TRBD2. V gave up 4 bases and J gave up 5 bases; unmatched junction bases: 9. The CDR3 is 17 residues long. Germline CDR1 is PRHDT and CDR2 is FYEKMQ (reference sequence).

V is TRBV9 and J is TRBJ2-1; D is unresolved. This CDR3 comprises 15 residues. From germline, CDR1 is SGDLS and CDR2 YYNGEE. V lost 0 bases and J 2 bases, leaving 9 bases between the germline ends. The CDR3 region is CASSVDGIPYNEQFF. Written as DNA, the CDR3 is TGTGCCAGCAGCGTAGATGGTATCCCCTACAATGAGCAGTTCTTC.

This clone was seen only once. The rearrangement joins TRBV15 to TRBJ2-7; D gene unclear. The V end lost 1 base, the J end lost 0 bases, and 7 bases lay between the germline ends. The length of the CDR3 is 14 residues. The germline CDR1 and CDR2 sequences are LNHNV and YYDKDF (reference sequence). The CDR3 DNA sequence: TGTGCCACCAGCAGAGTCGACAACTCCTACGAGCAGTACTTC. This gives the protein CATSRVDNSYEQYF.

V usage is TRBV5-1 and J usage is TRBJ2-5, with D perhaps matching TRBD2 (6 bases). The CDR3 has 16 amino acids. V dropped 4 bases and J dropped 0 bases, with 16 bases sitting between them. Per germline, CDR1 SGHRS and CDR2 YFSETQ. CDR3 sequence reads: CASSPGVAVNQETQYF. CDR3 bases: TGCGCCAGCAGCCCCGGGGTAGCGGTGAACCAAGAGACCCAGTACTTC.

The V gene is TRBV11-2, the J gene TRBJ2-1, with 7 bases identical to TRBD1. V gave up 4 bases and J gave up 8 bases; unmatched junction bases: 2. The CDR3 covers 12 residues. Germline assignment: CDR1 SGHAT and CDR2 FQNNGV. In DNA, the CDR3 is TGTGCCAGCAGCTGGACAGGAGATGAGCAGTTCTTC. Translated, it gives CASSWTGDEQFF.

The chain couples TRBV24-1 to TRBJ2-5; D gene uncertain. The CDR3 loop spans 15 amino acids. Trimming took off 0 bases at V and 1 base at J, with 8 bases between the two ends. Germline V gene lookup returns CDR1 KGHDR and CDR2 SFDVKD. The CDR3 nucleotides read TGTGCCACCAGTGATTTGAAGGGTTCCCAAGAGACCCAGTACTTC. Translation: CATSDLKGSQETQYF.

The chain has TRBV19 and TRBJ1-1; D not resolved. CDR1 and CDR2 from the germline V gene are LNHDA and SQIVND (reference sequence). The CDR3 loop spans 12 amino acids. V lost 7 bases, J lost 2 bases, and 8 bases lay in between. This chain's CDR3 is CASIGENTEAFF. The CDR3 nucleotides are TGTGCCAGTATCGGGGAAAACACTGAAGCTTTCTTT.

J is TRBJ2-7 and V is TRBV5-5; TRBD1 matches at 10 bases. The CDR3 has 15 amino acids. The V gene end was trimmed by 7 bases and the J gene end by 5 bases; junction bases not matched to a gene: 12. CDR1 is SGHKS, CDR2 YYEKEE, per germline (reference sequence). The CDR3, as DNA: TGTGCCAGCGAAAAAGGACAGGGGGTTTTCAACGAGCAGTACTTC. Translating it yields CASEKGQGVFNEQYF.

The gene calls are TRBV9 and TRBJ1-1, with 7 positions matching TRBD1. The CDR3 sequence is 15 residues long. V lost 0 bases to trimming and J lost 6 bases; unmatched junction nucleotides: 8. Germline V gives CDR1 SGDLS, CDR2 YYNGEE. The CDR3 loop reads CASSVGTGVGAEAFF. The DNA of the CDR3 is TGTGCCAGCAGCGTAGGAACAGGGGTCGGGGCTGAAGCTTTCTTT.

This clone showed up just a few times. This chain links TRBV27 with TRBJ1-1; D not certain. The CDR3 loop spans 15 amino acids. Looked up from germline, CDR1 is MNHEY and CDR2 is SMNVEV (reference sequence). The V end lost 2 bases, the J end lost 4 bases, and 14 bases lay between the germline ends. CDR3 sequence: CASSLSTRAATEAFF. CDR3 DNA: TGTGCCAGCAGTTTAAGTACAAGGGCAGCCACTGAAGCTTTCTTT.

This chain connects TRBV20-1 to TRBJ1-2, with 8 nucleotides matching TRBD1. V shed 3 bases, J shed 7 bases, and the junction held 13 bases outside the gene matches. This CDR3 is built from 15 residues. Germline V gives CDR1 DFQATT, CDR2 SNEGSKA (reference sequence). CDR3 DNA sequence: TGCAGTGCTAGTGCGGGGGACAGGAGGGGGATTGGCTACACCTTC. It encodes CSASAGDRRGIGYTF.

The chain uses TRBV2 and TRBJ1-2, with unresolved D. The CDR3 is 15 amino acids. Germline V CDR1 and CDR2: SNHLY, FYNNEI. V was clipped by 7 bases and J by 4 bases, with 19 bases between them. The CDR3 spells CASTLGRSGIYGYTF. The CDR3 DNA sequence: TGTGCCAGCACCCTAGGCCGCTCCGGGATCTATGGCTACACCTTC.